The 20 T cell receptor beta chains presented below share a single source sample, sequenced in a study of breast tumors, draining lymph nodes, adjacent tissues. Samples came from axillary lymph nodes draining the breast cancer. MiXCR, applied by TCRdb to the multiplex PCR reads, yields one record per CDR3 protein. The table lists about 230,000 distinct CDR3 sequences, 32% of them singletons. The source material was axillary lymph node tissue. The receptors stem from a female donor with breast cancer. Some clones in this sample may be carry-over from other donors' samples.

The V call is TRBV6-2 or TRBV6-3, the J call TRBJ1-4; D unclear. Trimming removed 6 bases from V and 5 bases from J, with 10 bases in between. From germline, CDR1 is MNHEY and CDR2 SVGEGT. This CDR3 contains 13 residues. CDR3 DNA: TGTGCCAGCAGGGACCGGACCAATGAAAAACTGTTTTTT. Translated, it gives CASRDRTNEKLFF.

In the case of this clonotype: At one boundary the junction diverges from the germline segment, which might be a read error. J is TRBJ2-5 and V is TRBV5-7, with unresolved D. TRBV5-7 is treated as an ORF (open reading frame) with a function not yet certain. The CDR3 covers 8 residues. This CDR3 reads CASSVRCF. The CDR3 DNA follows: TGTGCCAGCAGCGTGAGGTGCTTC.

CDR3 region: CASSICRNTEAFF. As DNA, the CDR3 is TGTGCCAGTAGTATATGTAGGAACACTGAAGCTTTCTTT. The chain carries TRBV19 and TRBJ1-1, with no clear D. The V gene lost 2 bases and the J gene lost 1 base, with 5 bases spanning the gap. Germline V gene lookup returns CDR1 LNHDA and CDR2 SQIVND (reference sequence). This CDR3 contains 13 residues. Filled out from reference TRBV19 and TRBJ1-1, the complete variable domain reads DGGITQSPKYLFRKEGQNVTLSCEQNLNHDAMYWYRQDPGQGLRLIYYSQIVNDFQKGDIAEGYSVSREKKESFPLTVTSAQKNPTAFYLCASSICRNTEAFFGQGTRLTVV.

This rearrangement joins TRBV2 to TRBJ1-5; D is undetermined. Germline V lookup: CDR1 SNHLY, CDR2 FYNNEI. The ends were cut back, 6 bases at V and 11 bases at J, with 17 bases in the middle. The CDR3 has 13 residues. Here the CDR3 DNA reads TGTGCCAGCAGAATCCCGGTACAAGAGACCCAGCATTTT. As protein: CASRIPVQETQHF.

The V call is TRBV12-3 or TRBV12-4, the J call TRBJ1-5; maybe TRBD1 (5 bases). Trimming left V 10 bases short and J 4 bases short, with 26 bases between. The CDR3 totals 17 residues. The CDR3 protein is CATPFPGTGTGNQPQHF. Written as DNA, the CDR3 is TGTGCCACCCCCTTCCCGGGGACCGGGACCGGGAATCAGCCCCAGCATTTT.

This clonotype was seen repeatedly, ten times or more. CDR3 in amino acids: CASSEGTGGFNYGYTF. CDR3 nucleotides: TGTGCCAGCAGTGAAGGGACAGGGGGGTTCAACTATGGCTACACCTTC. The chain joins TRBV6-1 to TRBJ1-2, with 10 bases identical to TRBD1. The junction had 4 bases not matched to a gene; V was cut back by 1 base and J by 2 bases. CDR1 and CDR2 from the germline V gene are MNHNS and SASEGT. The CDR3 consists of 16 residues.

In this sample, this clonotype turned up many times. The chain has TRBV18 and TRBJ1-2; TRBD1 matches at 8 bases. The germline V gene encodes CDR1 KGHSH and CDR2 LQKENI. CDR3 size: 15 residues. Germline trimming cut 0 bases from V and 7 bases from J; bases unmatched to any gene: 7. CDR3 loop: CASSPPDRGSRGYTF. For the CDR3, the DNA is TGTGCCAGCTCACCACCTGACAGGGGTTCGCGTGGCTACACCTTC.

This clonotype was detected ten times or more. This chain links TRBV12-5 with TRBJ2-1; D is uncertain. The CDR3 runs 14 residues. Germline-derived CDR1 and CDR2 are LGHNT and FRNRAP. V was clipped by 4 bases and J by 7 bases, with 14 bases between them. This CDR3 is CASGSGGVRNEQFF. DNA for the CDR3: TGTGCTAGTGGTTCTGGTGGAGTGAGGAATGAGCAGTTCTTC.

The sample holds many counts of this clonotype. V and J are TRBV5-1 and TRBJ2-7; D gene uncertain. The CDR3 contains 14 residues. Trimming took 4 bases from V and 6 from J, leaving 17 bases between them. Germline loops: CDR1 SGHRS, CDR2 YFSETQ. This chain's CDR3 is CASSAMGQYGEQYF. The CDR3 bases are TGCGCCAGCAGCGCGATGGGCCAGTACGGCGAGCAGTACTTC.

This clonotype was observed at least ten times. The chain combines TRBV7-2 with TRBJ2-3; 8 bases fit TRBD2. Per germline, CDR1 SGHTA and CDR2 FQGNSA. J lost 5 bases, V lost 3 bases, and 4 bases had no gene match. This CDR3 comprises 14 residues. CDR3 DNA sequence: TGTGCCAGCAGCTTGGGACTAGGCGGAGATACGCAGTATTTT. Amino acids: CASSLGLGGDTQYF. The variable domain in full, with the rest retrieved from reference TRBV7-2 and TRBJ2-3, is GAGVSQSPSNKVTEKGKDVELRCDPISGHTALYWYRQSLGQGLEFLIYFQGNSAPDKSGLPSDRFSAERTGGSVSTLTIQRTQQEDSAVYLCASSLGLGGDTQYFGPGTRLTVL.

In its sample, this clonotype was seen once. Possible read error: a much larger clone is one base away. CDR3 protein: CASSAYSQETRYF. CDR3 DNA sequence: TGTGCCAGCAGTGCATACTCACAAGAGACCCGGTACTTC. The rearrangement links TRBV27 to TRBJ2-5, with no clear D. The CDR3 has 13 residues. Germline loops: CDR1 MNHEY, CDR2 SMNVEV (reference sequence).

V gene TRBV7-9 combines with J gene TRBJ2-6; TRBD2 matches at 9 bases. The V gene's germline CDR1 is SEHNR and CDR2 FQNEAQ (reference sequence). CDR3 size: 19 residues. The V gene end was trimmed by 8 bases and the J gene end by 0 bases; junction bases not matched to a gene: 14. This chain's CDR3 is CASALEVLAGSSGANVLTF. CDR3 DNA sequence: TGTGCCAGCGCCCTTGAGGTCCTAGCGGGAAGCTCTGGGGCCAACGTCCTGACTTTC.

This chain uses TRBV19 with TRBJ1-6, with D perhaps TRBD1 (6 bases). The V gene's germline CDR1 is LNHDA and CDR2 SQIVND (reference sequence). This CDR3 is built from 17 residues. Between the trimmed V and J ends, which lost 5 bases and 10 bases, there was a span of 24 bases. The CDR3 here is CASSASGLSKRGSPLHF. CDR3 coding DNA: TGTGCCAGTAGTGCCTCGGGACTCTCAAAGAGGGGGTCACCCCTCCACTTT.

This clonotype occurred many times. V is TRBV7-2 and J is TRBJ1-5; 7 nucleotides line up with TRBD1. The CDR3 is made up of 16 amino acids. The V segment lost 2 bases and the J segment 6 bases; nucleotides outside the gene matches: 10. Germline loops: CDR1 SGHTA, CDR2 FQGNSA. The CDR3 DNA reads as TGTGCCAGCAGCTTAAACAGGGGCCTCCCTGGTCAGCCCCAGCATTTT. This translates into CASSLNRGLPGQPQHF.

This clonotype was detected ten times or more. The chain carries TRBV9 and TRBJ1-3; D is undetermined. This CDR3 comprises 15 residues. The V end lost 0 bases, the J end lost 2 bases, and 9 bases lay between the germline ends. The germline CDR1 and CDR2 sequences are SGDLS and YYNGEE. DNA for the CDR3: TGTGCCAGCAGCGTAGCGGGAGGGACTGGAAACACCATATATTTT. Translated, it gives CASSVAGGTGNTIYF.

V gene TRBV27 combines with J gene TRBJ2-5; 8 bases align to TRBD1. The germline CDR1 and CDR2 sequences are MNHEY and SMNVEV (reference sequence). The CDR3 is 14 residues long. V lost 6 bases, J lost 4 bases, and 7 bases stayed unmatched. In DNA, the CDR3 is TGTGCCAGCAGGCGGACAGGGAGGTCAGAGACCCAGTACTTC. Encoded protein: CASRRTGRSETQYF.

This clonotype was seen repeatedly, ten times or more. V is TRBV20-1 and J is TRBJ2-7; D unclear. Germline CDR1 and CDR2: DFQATT and SNEGSKA (reference sequence). V was cut by 6 bases and J by 2 bases, with 20 bases left in between. This CDR3 region has 15 residues. CDR3 sequence (DNA): TGCAGTGCCACCGCTCGGGCTCTCGGCCCCTACGAGCAGTACTTC. Protein product: CSATARALGPYEQYF.

This clonotype was seen many times. The chain recombines TRBV6-5 with TRBJ1-5, with TRBD1 matching over 8 bases. This CDR3 region has 15 residues. With 5 bases clipped from V and 3 bases from J, the junction kept 6 bases outside the gene matches. Germline CDR1 reads MNHEY; CDR2 reads SVGAGI. The CDR3 loop reads CASSPRTGHNQPQHF. The CDR3 DNA follows: TGTGCCAGCAGTCCTCGGACAGGGCACAATCAGCCCCAGCATTTT.

A single count supports this clonotype. The rearrangement links TRBV20-1 to TRBJ1-6; the match to TRBD1 covers 10 bases. CDR3 size: 17 residues. Looked up from germline, CDR1 is DFQATT and CDR2 is SNEGSKA (reference sequence). The ends lost 6 bases at V and 10 bases at J; junction bases unmatched: 18. The CDR3 is CSASSPQPGQGSSPLHF. CDR3 sequence (DNA): TGCAGTGCCAGCAGCCCTCAGCCGGGACAGGGGAGCTCACCCCTCCACTTT.

This clonotype was counted many times. The J gene is TRBJ2-3, the V gene TRBV24-1; D gene unclear. The CDR3 sequence is 15 residues long. V dropped 5 bases and J dropped 3 bases, with 14 bases sitting between them. CDR1 KGHDR and CDR2 SFDVKD come from the germline V gene. The CDR3 reads CATSVTSSLTDTQYF. DNA of the CDR3: TGTGCCACCAGTGTCACGTCCAGTCTGACAGATACGCAGTATTTT.